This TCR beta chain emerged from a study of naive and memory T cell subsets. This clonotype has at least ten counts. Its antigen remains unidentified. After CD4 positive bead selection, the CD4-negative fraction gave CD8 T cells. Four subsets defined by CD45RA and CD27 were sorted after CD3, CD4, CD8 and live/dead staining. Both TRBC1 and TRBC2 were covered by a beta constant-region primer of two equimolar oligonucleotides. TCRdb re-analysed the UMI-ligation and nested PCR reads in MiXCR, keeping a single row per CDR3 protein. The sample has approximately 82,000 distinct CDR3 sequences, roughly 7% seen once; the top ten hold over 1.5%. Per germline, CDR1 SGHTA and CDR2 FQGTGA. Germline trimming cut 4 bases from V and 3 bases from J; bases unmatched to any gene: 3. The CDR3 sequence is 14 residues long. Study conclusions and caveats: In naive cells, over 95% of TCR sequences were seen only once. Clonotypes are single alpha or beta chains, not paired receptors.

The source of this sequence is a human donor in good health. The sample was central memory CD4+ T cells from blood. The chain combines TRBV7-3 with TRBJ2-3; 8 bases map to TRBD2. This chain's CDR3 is CASSSTSETDTQYF. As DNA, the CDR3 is TGTGCCAGCAGCTCGACTAGCGAAACAGATACGCAGTATTTT.